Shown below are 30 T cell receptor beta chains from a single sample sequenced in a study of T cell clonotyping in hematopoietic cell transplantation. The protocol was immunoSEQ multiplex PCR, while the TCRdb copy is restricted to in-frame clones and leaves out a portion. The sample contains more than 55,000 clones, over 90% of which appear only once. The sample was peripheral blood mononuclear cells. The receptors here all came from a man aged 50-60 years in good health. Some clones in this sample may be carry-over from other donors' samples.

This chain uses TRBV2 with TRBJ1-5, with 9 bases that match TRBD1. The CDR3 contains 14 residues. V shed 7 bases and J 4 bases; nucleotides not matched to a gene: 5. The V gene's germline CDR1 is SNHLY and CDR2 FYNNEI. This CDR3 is CASTPGTGNQPQHF. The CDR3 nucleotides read TGTGCCAGCACCCCCGGGACAGGGAATCAGCCCCAGCATTTT.

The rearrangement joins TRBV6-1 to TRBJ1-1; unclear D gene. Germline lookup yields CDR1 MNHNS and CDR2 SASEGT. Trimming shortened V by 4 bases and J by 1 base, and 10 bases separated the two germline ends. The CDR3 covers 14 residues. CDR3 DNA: TGTGCCAGCAGTGTCACGGATACGAACACTGAAGCTTTCTTT. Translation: CASSVTDTNTEAFF.

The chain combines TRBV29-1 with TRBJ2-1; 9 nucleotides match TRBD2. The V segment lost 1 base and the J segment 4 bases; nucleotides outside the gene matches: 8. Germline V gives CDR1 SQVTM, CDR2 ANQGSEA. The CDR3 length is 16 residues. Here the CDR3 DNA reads TGCAGCGTTGAAGGGCTTTCTAGCGGGGTTTACAATGAGCAGTTCTTC. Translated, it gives CSVEGLSSGVYNEQFF.

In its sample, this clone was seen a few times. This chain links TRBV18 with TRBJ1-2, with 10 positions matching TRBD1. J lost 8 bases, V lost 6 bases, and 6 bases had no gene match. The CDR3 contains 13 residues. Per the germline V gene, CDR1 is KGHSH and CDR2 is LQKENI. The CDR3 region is CASSQGTGEGYTF. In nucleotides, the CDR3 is TGTGCCAGCTCGCAAGGGACAGGGGAAGGCTACACCTTC.

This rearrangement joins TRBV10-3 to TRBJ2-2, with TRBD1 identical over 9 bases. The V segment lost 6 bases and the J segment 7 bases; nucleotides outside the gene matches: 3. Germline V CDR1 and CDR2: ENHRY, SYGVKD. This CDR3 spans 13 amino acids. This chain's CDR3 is CAIRQGAGGELFF. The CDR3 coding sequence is TGTGCCATCAGACAGGGGGCTGGCGGGGAGCTGTTTTTT.

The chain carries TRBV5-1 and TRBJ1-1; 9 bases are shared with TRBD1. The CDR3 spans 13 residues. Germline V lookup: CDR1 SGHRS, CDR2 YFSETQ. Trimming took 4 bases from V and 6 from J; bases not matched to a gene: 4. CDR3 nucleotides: TGCGCCAGCAGCCAATACAGGGGGCCTGAAGCTTTCTTT. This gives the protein CASSQYRGPEAFF.

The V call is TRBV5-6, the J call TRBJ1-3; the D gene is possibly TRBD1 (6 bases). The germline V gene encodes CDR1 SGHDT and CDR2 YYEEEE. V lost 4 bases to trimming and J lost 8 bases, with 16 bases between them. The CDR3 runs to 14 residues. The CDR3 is CASSAGVGVDTIYF. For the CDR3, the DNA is TGTGCCAGCAGCGCAGGGGTTGGCGTAGACACCATATATTTT.

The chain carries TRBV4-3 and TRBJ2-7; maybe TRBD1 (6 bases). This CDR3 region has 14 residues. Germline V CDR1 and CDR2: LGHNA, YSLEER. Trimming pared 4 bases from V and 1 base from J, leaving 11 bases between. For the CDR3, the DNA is TGCGCCAGCAGCCGGGAGACAGGTTCCTACGAGCAGTACTTC. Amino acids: CASSRETGSYEQYF.

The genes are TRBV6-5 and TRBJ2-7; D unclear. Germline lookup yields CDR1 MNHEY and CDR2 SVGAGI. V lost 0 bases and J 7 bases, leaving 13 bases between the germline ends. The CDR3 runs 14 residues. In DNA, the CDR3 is TGTGCCAGCAGTTACTCTCCGATGAGAAGAGAGCAGTACTTC. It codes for CASSYSPMRREQYF.

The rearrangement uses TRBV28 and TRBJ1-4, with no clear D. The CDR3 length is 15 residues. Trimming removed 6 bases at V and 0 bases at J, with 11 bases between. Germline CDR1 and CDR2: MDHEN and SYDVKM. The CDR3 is CASRPSGATNEKLFF. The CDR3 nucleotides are TGTGCCAGCAGACCTTCGGGAGCAACTAATGAAAAACTGTTTTTT.

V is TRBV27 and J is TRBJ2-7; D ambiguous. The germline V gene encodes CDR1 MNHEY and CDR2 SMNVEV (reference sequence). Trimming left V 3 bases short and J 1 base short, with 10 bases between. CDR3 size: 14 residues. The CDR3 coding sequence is TGTGCCAGCAGTTTCCACCGGTCATCCTACGAGCAGTACTTC. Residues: CASSFHRSSYEQYF.

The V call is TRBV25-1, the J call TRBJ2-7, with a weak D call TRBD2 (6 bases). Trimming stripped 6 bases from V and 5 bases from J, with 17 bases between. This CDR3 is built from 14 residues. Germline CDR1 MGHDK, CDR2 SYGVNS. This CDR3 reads CASSRLGGGDEQYF. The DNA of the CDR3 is TGTGCCAGCAGCCGCCTTGGGGGAGGCGACGAGCAGTACTTC.

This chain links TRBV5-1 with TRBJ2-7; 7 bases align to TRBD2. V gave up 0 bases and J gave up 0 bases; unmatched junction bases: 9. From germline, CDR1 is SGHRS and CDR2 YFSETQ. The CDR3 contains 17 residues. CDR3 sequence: CASSLALGGTRSYEQYF. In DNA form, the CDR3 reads TGCGCCAGCAGCTTGGCCCTCGGGGGGACTCGCTCCTACGAGCAGTACTTC.

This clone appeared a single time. The CDR3 DNA is TGTGCCAGCAATCTCGGGGGTTCTGAGAGAATTCAGTACTTC. Translated, it gives CASNLGGSERIQYF. The rearrangement uses TRBV6-5 and TRBJ2-4; the D gene is possibly TRBD2 (6 bases). Between the trimmed V and J ends, which lost 7 bases and 10 bases, there was a span of 20 bases. The germline gives CDR1 MNHEY, CDR2 SVGAGI. This CDR3 comprises 14 residues.

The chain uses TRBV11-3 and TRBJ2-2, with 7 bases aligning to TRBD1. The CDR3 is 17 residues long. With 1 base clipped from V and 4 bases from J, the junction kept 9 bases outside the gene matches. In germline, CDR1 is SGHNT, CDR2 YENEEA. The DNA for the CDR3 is TGTGCCAGCAGCTTAGGCATCCTGACAGGGACCACCGGGGAGCTGTTTTTT. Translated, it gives CASSLGILTGTTGELFF.

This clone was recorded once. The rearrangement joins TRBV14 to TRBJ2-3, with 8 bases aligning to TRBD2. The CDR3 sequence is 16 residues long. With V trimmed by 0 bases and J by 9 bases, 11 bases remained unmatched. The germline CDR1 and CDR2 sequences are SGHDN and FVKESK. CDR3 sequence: CASSQDQLAAGSTQYF. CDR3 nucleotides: TGTGCCAGCAGCCAAGACCAACTAGCGGCAGGTTCGACGCAGTATTTT. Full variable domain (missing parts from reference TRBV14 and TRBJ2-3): EAGVTQFPSHSVIEKGQTVTLRCDPISGHDNLYWYRRVMGKEIKFLLHFVKESKQDESGMPNNRFLAERTGGTYSTLKVQPAELEDSGVYFCASSQDQLAAGSTQYFGPGTRLTVL.

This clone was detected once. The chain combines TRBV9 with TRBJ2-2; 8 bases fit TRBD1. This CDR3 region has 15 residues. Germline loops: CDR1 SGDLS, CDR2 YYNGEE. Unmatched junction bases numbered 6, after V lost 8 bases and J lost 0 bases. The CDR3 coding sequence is TGTGCCAGTACAGGGGGTCACCCGAACACCGGGGAGCTGTTTTTT. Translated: CASTGGHPNTGELFF.

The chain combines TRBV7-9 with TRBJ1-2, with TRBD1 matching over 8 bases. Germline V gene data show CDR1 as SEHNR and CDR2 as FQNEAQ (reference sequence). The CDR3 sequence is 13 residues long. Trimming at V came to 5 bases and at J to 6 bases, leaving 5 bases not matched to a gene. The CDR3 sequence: CASSPDRENGYTF. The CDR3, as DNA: TGTGCCAGCAGCCCGGACAGGGAAAATGGCTACACCTTC.

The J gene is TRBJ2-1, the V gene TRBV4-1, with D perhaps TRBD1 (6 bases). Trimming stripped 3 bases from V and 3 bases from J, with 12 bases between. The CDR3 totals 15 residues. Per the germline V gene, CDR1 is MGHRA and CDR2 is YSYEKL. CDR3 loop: CASSHGQRNYNEQFF. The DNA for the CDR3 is TGCGCCAGCAGCCATGGACAGAGAAACTACAATGAGCAGTTCTTC.

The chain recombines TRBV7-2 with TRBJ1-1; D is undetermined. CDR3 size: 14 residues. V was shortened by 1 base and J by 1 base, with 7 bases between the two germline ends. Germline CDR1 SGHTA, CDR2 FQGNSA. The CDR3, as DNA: TGTGCCAGCAGCTTAGGGCCCAAGAACACTGAAGCTTTCTTT. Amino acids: CASSLGPKNTEAFF.

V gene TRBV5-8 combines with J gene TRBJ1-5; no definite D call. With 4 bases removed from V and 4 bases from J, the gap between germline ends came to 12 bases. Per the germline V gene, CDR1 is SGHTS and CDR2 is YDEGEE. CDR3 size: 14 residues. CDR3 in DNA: TGTGCCAGCAGCCCATGGACTTCAAATCAGCCCCAGCATTTT. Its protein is CASSPWTSNQPQHF.

Here the CDR3 reads CASSHKGNGRAVDEQYF. The CDR3 DNA follows: TGTGCCAGCAGCCACAAAGGAAACGGGAGGGCCGTGGACGAGCAGTACTTC. The V gene is TRBV7-9, the J gene TRBJ2-7, with TRBD2 matching 8 bases. Germline V gives CDR1 SEHNR, CDR2 FQNEAQ (reference sequence). The CDR3 is made up of 17 amino acids. J gave up 5 bases and V 5 bases, and 17 bases lay outside the gene matches. Filled out from reference TRBV7-9 and TRBJ2-7, the complete variable domain reads DTGVSQNPRHKITKRGQNVTFRCDPISEHNRLYWYRQTLGQGPEFLTYFQNEAQLEKSRLLSDRFSAERPKGSFSTLEIQRTEQGDSAMYLCASSHKGNGRAVDEQYFGPGTRLTVT.

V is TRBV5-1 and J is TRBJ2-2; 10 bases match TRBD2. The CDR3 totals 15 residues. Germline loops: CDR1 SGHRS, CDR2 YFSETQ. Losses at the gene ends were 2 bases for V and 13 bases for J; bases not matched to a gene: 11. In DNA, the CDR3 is TGCGCCAGCAGCTTAGCCCGGACTAGCGGTAGTGGGCTGTTTTTT. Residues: CASSLARTSGSGLFF.

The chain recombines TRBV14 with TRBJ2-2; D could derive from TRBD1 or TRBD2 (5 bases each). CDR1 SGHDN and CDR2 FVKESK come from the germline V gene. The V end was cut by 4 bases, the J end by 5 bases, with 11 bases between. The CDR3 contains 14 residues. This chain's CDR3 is CASSRGSWTGELFF. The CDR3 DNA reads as TGTGCCAGCAGCCGGGGGAGTTGGACCGGGGAGCTGTTTTTT.

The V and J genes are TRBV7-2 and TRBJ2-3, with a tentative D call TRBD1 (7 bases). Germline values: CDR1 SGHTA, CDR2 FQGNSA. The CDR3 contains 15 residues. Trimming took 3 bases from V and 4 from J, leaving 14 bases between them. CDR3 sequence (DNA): TGTGCCAGCAGCTTGACACAGGGGAGGTCAGATACGCAGTATTTT. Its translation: CASSLTQGRSDTQYF.

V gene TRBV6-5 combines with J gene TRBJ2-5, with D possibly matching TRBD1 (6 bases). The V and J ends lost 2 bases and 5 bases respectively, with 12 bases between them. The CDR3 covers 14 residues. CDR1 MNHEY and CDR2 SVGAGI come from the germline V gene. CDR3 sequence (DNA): TGTGCCAGCAGTTACGGGGGCAGGGTTGAGACCCAGTACTTC. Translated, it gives CASSYGGRVETQYF.

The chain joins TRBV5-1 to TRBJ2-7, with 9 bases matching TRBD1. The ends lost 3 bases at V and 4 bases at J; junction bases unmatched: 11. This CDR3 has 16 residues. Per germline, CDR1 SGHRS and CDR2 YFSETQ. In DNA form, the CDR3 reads TGCGCCAGCAGCTCGGGGTTGACAGGGGGACATTACGAGCAGTACTTC. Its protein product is CASSSGLTGGHYEQYF.

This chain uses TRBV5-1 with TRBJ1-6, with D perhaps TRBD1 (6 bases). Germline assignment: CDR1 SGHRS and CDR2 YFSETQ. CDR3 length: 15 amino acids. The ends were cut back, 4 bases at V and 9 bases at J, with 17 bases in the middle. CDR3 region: CASSPPDSPSSPLHF. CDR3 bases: TGCGCCAGCAGCCCCCCGGACAGCCCCAGTTCACCCCTCCACTTT.

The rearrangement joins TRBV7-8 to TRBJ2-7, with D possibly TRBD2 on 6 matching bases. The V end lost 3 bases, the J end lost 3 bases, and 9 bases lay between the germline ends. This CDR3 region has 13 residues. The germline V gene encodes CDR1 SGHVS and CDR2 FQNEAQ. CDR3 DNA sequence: TGTGCCAGCAGCTTGACTAGTAACTACGAGCAGTACTTC. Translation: CASSLTSNYEQYF.

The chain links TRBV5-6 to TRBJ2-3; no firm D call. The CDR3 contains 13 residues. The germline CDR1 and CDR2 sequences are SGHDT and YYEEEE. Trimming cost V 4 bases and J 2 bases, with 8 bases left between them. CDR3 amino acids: CASSPVTTDTQYF. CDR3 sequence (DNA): TGTGCCAGCAGCCCGGTGACCACAGATACGCAGTATTTT.